This TCR beta chain is from a study of molecular identifiers for immune sequencing clone quantification. Study background: Replicate RNA from around 20,000 or 100,000 naive CD8 T cells formed five aliquots; four were sequenced.

Notes on the study in general: Among 930,000 or so naive cells, as was reported, spiked Jurkat TCR RNA from one cell was detectable.

The sample holds many counts of this clonotype. The target antigen is unknown. CD8+CD4-CCR7+CD45RA+ sorting gave the naive CD8 T cells. It was with previously described methods and listed TCR primers that bulk TCR libraries were made. In TCRdb, the PCR reads were re-called with MiXCR into one record per CDR3 protein. This sample has hundreds of thousands of distinct CDR3 sequences; over 20% occur once, and the top ten carry approximately 0.8%. This receptor was identified in a human donor in good health. Some libraries in this study had Jurkat cell RNA spiked in. The sample consisted of naive CD8+ T cells from blood, with Jurkat cell RNA spiked in. Subset meaning: FACS-sorted CD8+CD4-CCR7+CD45RA+ naive T cells.

The CDR3 region has the DNA TGTGCCAGTAGTCCGAGGACAGGGTCAAGCTCCTACGAGCAGTACTTC. Protein product: CASSPRTGSSSYEQYF. The V and J genes are TRBV19 and TRBJ2-7; 8 bases align to TRBD1. The V and J ends lost 5 bases and 0 bases, in that order; junction bases with no gene match: 9. CDR1 LNHDA and CDR2 SQIVND come from the germline V gene (reference sequence). CDR3 size: 16 residues. Using reference TRBV19 and TRBJ2-7 for the parts outside the CDR3, the full variable domain is DGGITQSPKYLFRKEGQNVTLSCEQNLNHDAMYWYRQDPGQGLRLIYYSQIVNDFQKGDIAEGYSVSREKKESFPLTVTSAQKNPTAFYLCASSPRTGSSSYEQYFGPGTRLTVT.